Included here is one TCR beta chain sequence, with context. CDR3 length equals 14 residues. Trimming removed 1 base at V and 7 bases at J, with 13 bases between. The germline CDR1 and CDR2 sequences are SNHLY and FYNNEI. The record originates from a study of OX40 agonist ivuxolimab in advanced cancers. Peripheral blood came from all dose cohorts at three timepoints. Only in-frame clones appear in the TCRdb table, and some are missing; sequencing was by immunoSEQ multiplex PCR. Here the sample spans 80,000 or so clones, around 90% being singletons. V and J are TRBV2 and TRBJ1-2; perhaps TRBD1 as D (5 bases). The sequenced sample was CD4+ or CD8+ T cells sorted from blood, obtained in a trial of the OX40 agonist ivuxolimab. The TCR was taken from an adult with an advanced solid tumor such as melanoma, head and neck, liver or kidney cancer. The chain's CDR3 is CASSEVGGGGGYTF. CDR3 sequence (DNA): TGTGCCAGCAGTGAAGTTGGGGGGGGTGGTGGCTACACCTTC.